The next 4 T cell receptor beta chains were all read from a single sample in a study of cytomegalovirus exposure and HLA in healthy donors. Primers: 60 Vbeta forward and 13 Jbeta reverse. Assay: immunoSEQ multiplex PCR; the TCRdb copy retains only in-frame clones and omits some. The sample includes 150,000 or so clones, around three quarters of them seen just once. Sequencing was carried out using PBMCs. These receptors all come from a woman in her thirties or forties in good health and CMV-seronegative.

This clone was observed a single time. CDR3 loop: CASSLGPAGGRAETQYF. CDR3 DNA: TGTGCCAGCAGCTTGGGGCCAGCGGGAGGCAGGGCAGAGACCCAGTACTTC. The rearrangement uses TRBV5-4 and TRBJ2-5, with 9 nucleotides matching TRBD2. The CDR3 has 17 amino acids. The J segment lost 4 bases and the V segment lost 0 bases, leaving 10 bases of the junction unmatched. Germline-derived CDR1 and CDR2 are SGHNT and YYREEE (reference sequence).

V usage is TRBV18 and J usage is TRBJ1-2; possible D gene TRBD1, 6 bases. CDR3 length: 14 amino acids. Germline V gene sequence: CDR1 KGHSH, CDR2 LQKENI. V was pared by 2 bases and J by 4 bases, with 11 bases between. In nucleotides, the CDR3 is TGTGCCAGCTCACCAGCCGGGACACTCTATGGCTACACCTTC. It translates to CASSPAGTLYGYTF.

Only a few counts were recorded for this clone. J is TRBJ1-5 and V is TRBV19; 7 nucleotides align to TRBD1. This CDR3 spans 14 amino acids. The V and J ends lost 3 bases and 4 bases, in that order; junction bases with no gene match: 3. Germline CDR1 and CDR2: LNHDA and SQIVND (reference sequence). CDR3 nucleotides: TGTGCCAGTAGTATTAACAGGGGTAATCAGCCCCAGCATTTT. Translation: CASSINRGNQPQHF.

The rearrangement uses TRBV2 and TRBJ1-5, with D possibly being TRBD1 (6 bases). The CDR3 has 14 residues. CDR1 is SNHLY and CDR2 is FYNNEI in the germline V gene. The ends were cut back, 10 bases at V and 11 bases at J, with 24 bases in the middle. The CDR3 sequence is CATSGGSRNGAQHF. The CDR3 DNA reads TGTGCCACATCGGGGGGCAGCCGAAATGGGGCCCAGCATTTT.